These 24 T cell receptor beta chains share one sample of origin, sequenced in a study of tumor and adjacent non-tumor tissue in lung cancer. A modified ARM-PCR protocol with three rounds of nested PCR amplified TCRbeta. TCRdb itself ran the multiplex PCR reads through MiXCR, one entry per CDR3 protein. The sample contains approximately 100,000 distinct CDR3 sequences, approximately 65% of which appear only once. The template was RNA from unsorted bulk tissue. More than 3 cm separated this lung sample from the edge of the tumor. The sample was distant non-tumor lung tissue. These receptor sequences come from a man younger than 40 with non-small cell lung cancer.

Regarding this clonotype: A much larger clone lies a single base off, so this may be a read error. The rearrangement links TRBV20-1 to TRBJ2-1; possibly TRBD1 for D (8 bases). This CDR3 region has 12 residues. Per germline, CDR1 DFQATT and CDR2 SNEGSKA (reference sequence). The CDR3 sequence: CSANQGAGERFF. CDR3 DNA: TGCAGTGCTAATCAGGGGGCGGGGGAGCGGTTCTTC.

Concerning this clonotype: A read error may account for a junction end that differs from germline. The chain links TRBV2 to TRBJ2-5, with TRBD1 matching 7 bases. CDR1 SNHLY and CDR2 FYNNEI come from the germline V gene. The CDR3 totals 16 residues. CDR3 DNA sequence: TGTGCCAACAGTCGGAACAGGGGATCAATAGGAGAGACCCAGTACTTC. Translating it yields CANSRNRGSIGETQYF.

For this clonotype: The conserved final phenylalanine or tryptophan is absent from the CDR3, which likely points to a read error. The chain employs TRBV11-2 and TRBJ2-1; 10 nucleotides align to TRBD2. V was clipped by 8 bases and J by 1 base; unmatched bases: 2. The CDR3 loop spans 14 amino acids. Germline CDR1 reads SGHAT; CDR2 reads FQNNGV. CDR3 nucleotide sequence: TGTGCCAGCGCTAGCGGGGGATCCTACAATGAGCAGTTCTCC. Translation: CASASGGSYNEQFS.

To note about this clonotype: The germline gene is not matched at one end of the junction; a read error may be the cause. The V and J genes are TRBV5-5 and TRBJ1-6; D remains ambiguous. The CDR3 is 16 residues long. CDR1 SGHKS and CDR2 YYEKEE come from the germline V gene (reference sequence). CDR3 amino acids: CASSLGSPKGNLPLHF. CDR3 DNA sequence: TGTGCAAGCAGCTTGGGGAGCCCCAAAGGAAATTTACCCCTCCACTTT.

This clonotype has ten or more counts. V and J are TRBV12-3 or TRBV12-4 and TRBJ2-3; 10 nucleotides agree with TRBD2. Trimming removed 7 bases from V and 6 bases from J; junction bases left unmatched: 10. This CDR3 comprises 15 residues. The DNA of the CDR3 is TGTGCCAGCACCTCGGCGAGCGGGGGGGCGGATACGCAGTATTTT. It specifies CASTSASGGADTQYF.

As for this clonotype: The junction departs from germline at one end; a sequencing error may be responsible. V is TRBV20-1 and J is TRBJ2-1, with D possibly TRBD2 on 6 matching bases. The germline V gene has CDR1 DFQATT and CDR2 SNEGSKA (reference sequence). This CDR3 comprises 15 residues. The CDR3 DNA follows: TGCAGTGCCCTGACCGAGGCTAGCGTTCTCCATGAGCAGTCCTTC. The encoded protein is CSALTEASVLHEQSF.

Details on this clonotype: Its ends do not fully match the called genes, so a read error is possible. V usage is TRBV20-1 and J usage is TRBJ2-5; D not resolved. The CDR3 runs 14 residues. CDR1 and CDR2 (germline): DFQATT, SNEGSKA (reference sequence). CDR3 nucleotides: TGCAGTGCTCCAATCGGTCGTATCCCAAAGACTCAGTACTTC. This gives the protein CSAPIGRIPKTQYF.

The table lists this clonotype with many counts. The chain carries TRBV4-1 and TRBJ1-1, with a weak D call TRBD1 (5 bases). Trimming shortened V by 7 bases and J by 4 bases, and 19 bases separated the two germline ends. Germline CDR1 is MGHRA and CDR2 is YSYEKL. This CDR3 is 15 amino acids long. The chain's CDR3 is CASNPSGRGPTEAFF. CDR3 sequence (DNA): TGCGCCAGCAACCCTTCGGGAAGGGGTCCCACTGAAGCTTTCTTT.

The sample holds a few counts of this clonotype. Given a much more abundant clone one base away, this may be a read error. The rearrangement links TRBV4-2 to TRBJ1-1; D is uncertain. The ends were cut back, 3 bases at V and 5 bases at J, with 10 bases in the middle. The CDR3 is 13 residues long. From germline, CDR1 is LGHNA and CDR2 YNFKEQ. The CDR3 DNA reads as TGTGCCAGCAGCCATGAGGCCGGTACTGAAGCTTTCTTT. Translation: CASSHEAGTEAFF.

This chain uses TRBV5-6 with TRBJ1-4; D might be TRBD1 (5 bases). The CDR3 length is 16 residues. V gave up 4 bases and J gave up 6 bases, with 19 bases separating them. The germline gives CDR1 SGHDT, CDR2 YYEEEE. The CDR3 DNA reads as TGTGCCAGCAGCGACCAATCCTCCAGGGTTTATGAAAAACTGTTTTTT. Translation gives CASSDQSSRVYEKLFF.

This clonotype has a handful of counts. Here the CDR3 reads CASSRNGARETQYF. The CDR3 DNA reads as TGTGCCAGCAGCCGAAACGGGGCGAGGGAGACCCAGTACTTC. The chain employs TRBV11-2 and TRBJ2-5; either TRBD1 or TRBD2 may supply D (5 bases each). The V end lost 5 bases, the J end lost 5 bases, and 15 bases lay between the germline ends. CDR1 and CDR2 from the germline V gene are SGHAT and FQNNGV. The CDR3 is 14 amino acids.

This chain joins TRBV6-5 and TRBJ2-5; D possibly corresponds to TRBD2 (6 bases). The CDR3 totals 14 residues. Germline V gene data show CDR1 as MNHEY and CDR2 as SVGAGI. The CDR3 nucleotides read TGTGCGACCATGAGTGGGACTTTACAAGAAGCCCAGTACTTC. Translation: CATMSGTLQEAQYF.

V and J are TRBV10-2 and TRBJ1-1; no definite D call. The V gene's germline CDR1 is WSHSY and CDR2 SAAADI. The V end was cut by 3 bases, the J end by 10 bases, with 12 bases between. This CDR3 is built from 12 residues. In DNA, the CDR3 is TGCGCCAGCAGTGATACCCATGTGGGAGCTTTCTTT. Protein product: CASSDTHVGAFF.

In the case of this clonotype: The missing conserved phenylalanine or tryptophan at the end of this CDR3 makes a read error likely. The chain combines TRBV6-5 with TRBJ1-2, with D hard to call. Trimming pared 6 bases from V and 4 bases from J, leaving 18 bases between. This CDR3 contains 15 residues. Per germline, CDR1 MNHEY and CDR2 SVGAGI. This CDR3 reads CASRPGSSLSYGYTC. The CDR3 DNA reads TGTGCCAGCAGACCCGGATCTAGTTTATCCTATGGCTACACCTGC.

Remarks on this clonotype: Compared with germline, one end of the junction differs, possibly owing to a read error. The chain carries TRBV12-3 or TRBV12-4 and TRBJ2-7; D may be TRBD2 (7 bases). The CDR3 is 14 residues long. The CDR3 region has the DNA TGTGCCAGCGGACAGCGGGGTAGGTGGGCCGAGCAGTACTTT. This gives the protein CASGQRGRWAEQYF.

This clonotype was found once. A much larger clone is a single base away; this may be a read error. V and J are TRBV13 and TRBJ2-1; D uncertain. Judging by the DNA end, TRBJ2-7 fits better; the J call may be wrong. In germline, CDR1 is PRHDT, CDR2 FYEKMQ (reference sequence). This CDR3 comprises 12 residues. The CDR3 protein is CASRGEYNEQYF. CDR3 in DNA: TGTGCCAGCAGAGGCGAGTACAATGAGCAGTACTTC.

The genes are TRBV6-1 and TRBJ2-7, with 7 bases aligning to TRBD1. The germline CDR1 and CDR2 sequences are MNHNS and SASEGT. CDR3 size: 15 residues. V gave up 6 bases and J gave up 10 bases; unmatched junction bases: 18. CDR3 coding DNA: TGTGCCAGCAGCCGAGAAGACAGGGCCCTCTGCGAACAGTACTTC. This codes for CASSREDRALCEQYF.

CDR3 residues: CASMTGNSGANAPTF. The DNA for the CDR3 is TGTGCCAGCATGACAGGGAACTCTGGGGCCAACGCCCCGACTTTC. The rearrangement joins TRBV6-1 to TRBJ2-6, with 7 nucleotides matching TRBD1. Germline loops: CDR1 MNHNS, CDR2 SASEGT. The V and J ends lost 7 bases and 18 bases, in that order; junction bases with no gene match: 21. This CDR3 spans 15 amino acids.

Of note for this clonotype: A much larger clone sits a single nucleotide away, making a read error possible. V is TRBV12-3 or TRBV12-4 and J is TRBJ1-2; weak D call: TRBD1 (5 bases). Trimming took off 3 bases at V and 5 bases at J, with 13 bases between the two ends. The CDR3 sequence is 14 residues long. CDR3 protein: CASSFVSRGYGYTF. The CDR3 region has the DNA TGTGCCAGCAGTTTTGTATCCCGGGGGTATGGCTACACCTTC.

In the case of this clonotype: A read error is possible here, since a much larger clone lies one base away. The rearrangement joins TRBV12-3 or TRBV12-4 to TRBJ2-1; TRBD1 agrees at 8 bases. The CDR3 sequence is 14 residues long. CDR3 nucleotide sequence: TGTGCCTGCAGGACGACAGGGGAATACAATGAGCAGTTCTTC. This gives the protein CACRTTGEYNEQFF.

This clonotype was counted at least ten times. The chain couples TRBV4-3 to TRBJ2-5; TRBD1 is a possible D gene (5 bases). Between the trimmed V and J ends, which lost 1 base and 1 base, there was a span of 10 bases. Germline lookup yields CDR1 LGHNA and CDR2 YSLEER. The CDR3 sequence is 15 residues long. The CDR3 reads CASSQGGLIQETQYF. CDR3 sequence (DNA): TGCGCCAGCAGCCAAGGGGGCCTAATCCAAGAGACCCAGTACTTC.

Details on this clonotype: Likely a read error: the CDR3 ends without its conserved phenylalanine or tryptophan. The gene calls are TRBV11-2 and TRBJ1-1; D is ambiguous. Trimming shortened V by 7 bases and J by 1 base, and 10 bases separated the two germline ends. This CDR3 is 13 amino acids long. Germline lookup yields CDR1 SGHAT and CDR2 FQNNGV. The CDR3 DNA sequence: TGTGCCAGCATCCTCCGACCGAACACTGAAGCTTTCTCT. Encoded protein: CASILRPNTEAFS.

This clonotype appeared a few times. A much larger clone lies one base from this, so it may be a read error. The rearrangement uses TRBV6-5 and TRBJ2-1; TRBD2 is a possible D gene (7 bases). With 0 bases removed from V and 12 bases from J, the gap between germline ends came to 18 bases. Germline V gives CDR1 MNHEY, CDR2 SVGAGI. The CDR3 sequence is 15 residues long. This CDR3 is CASSYSGGQGDGQFF. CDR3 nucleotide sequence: TGTGCCAGCAGTTACTCGGGGGGGCAAGGCGATGGGCAGTTCTTC.

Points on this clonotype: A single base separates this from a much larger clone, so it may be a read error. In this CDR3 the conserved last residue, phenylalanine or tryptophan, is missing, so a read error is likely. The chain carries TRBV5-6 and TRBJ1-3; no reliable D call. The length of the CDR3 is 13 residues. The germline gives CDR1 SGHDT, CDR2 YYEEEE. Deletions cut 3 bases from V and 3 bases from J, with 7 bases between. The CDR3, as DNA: TGTGCCAGCAGCTCGGGCGTTGGAAACACCATATATCTT. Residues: CASSSGVGNTIYL.